Shown below are 17 T cell receptor beta chains from a single sample sequenced in a study of cytomegalovirus exposure and HLA in healthy donors. PCR used 60 Vbeta primers and 13 Jbeta primers. This table comes from immunoSEQ multiplex PCR, and its TCRdb copy is limited to in-frame clones, with some not included. In the table there are approximately 140,000 clones, around 79% of which are singletons. Specimen: PBMCs. These receptors were collected from a woman between 35 and 50 years old in good health and CMV-seropositive.

This chain links TRBV5-1 with TRBJ1-6, with D unclear. Looked up from germline, CDR1 is SGHRS and CDR2 is YFSETQ. The V end lost 0 bases, the J end lost 1 base, and 8 bases lay between the germline ends. CDR3 length: 16 amino acids. CDR3 region: CASSLGSSSYNSPLHF. CDR3 coding DNA: TGCGCCAGCAGCTTGGGGTCGAGTTCCTATAATTCACCCCTCCACTTT.

The J gene is TRBJ2-2, the V gene TRBV5-1; 8 bases fit TRBD1. Trimming removed 7 bases from V and 5 bases from J; junction bases left unmatched: 10. The CDR3 has 15 amino acids. CDR1 is SGHRS, CDR2 YFSETQ, per germline. In DNA form, the CDR3 reads TGCGCCAGCGGGAACGGACAGGGTGGTACCGGGGAGCTGTTTTTT. Protein product: CASGNGQGGTGELFF.

The gene calls are TRBV19 and TRBJ1-2, with 7 bases fitting TRBD1. Per germline, CDR1 LNHDA and CDR2 SQIVND (reference sequence). With V trimmed by 4 bases and J by 3 bases, 5 bases remained unmatched. CDR3 length: 14 amino acids. The CDR3 bases are TGTGCCAGTAGTAACAGGGGAGGTGACTATGGCTACACCTTC. It is translated as CASSNRGGDYGYTF.

The chain links TRBV9 to TRBJ2-1; 11 bases are a match to TRBD2. Germline V lookup: CDR1 SGDLS, CDR2 YYNGEE. The CDR3 has 14 amino acids. The V and J ends lost 0 bases and 10 bases, in that order; junction bases with no gene match: 3. The CDR3 sequence is CASSVVSSGGEQFF. CDR3 coding DNA: TGTGCCAGCAGCGTAGTGTCTAGCGGGGGGGAGCAGTTCTTC.

The chain combines TRBV7-7 with TRBJ2-2; D unclear. Germline lookup yields CDR1 SSHAT and CDR2 FNYEAQ (reference sequence). Deletions cut 1 base from V and 7 bases from J, with 10 bases between. The CDR3 consists of 14 residues. The CDR3 protein is CASSLEWAIGELFF. In DNA, the CDR3 is TGTGCCAGCAGCTTAGAGTGGGCGATCGGGGAGCTGTTTTTT.

The chain employs TRBV5-4 and TRBJ2-7; 7 nucleotides match TRBD1. The CDR3 runs to 14 residues. Trimming cost V 4 bases and J 1 base; bases outside gene matches: 5. CDR1 is SGHNT and CDR2 is YYREEE in the germline V gene (reference sequence). This chain's CDR3 is CASSHRDSSYEQYF. CDR3 nucleotides: TGTGCCAGCAGCCACCGGGACAGTTCCTACGAGCAGTACTTC.

V and J are TRBV7-2 and TRBJ2-7; the match to TRBD2 covers 10 bases. Trimming cost V 2 bases and J 12 bases; bases outside gene matches: 7. CDR3 length: 13 residues. Germline V gene lookup returns CDR1 SGHTA and CDR2 FQGNSA. The CDR3 bases are TGTGCCAGCAGCTTAACACTAGCGGGGTCGCGGTACTTC. Translation gives CASSLTLAGSRYF.

This sequence joins TRBV7-7 and TRBJ2-1; no firm D call. V lost 1 base, J lost 9 bases, and 10 bases lay in between. This CDR3 has 13 amino acids. The V gene's germline CDR1 is SSHAT and CDR2 FNYEAQ (reference sequence). The CDR3 loop reads CASSLGRFSEQFF. CDR3 in DNA: TGTGCCAGCAGCTTAGGCAGGTTCTCTGAGCAGTTCTTC.

This clone appeared a few times. The gene calls are TRBV6-6 and TRBJ2-5; 8 bases fit TRBD1. This CDR3 contains 14 residues. The junction had 5 bases not matched to a gene; V was cut back by 6 bases and J by 2 bases. The germline V gene has CDR1 MNHNY and CDR2 SVGAGI (reference sequence). The DNA for the CDR3 is TGTGCCAGCAGAAAAGGACAGGGACAAGAGACCCAGTACTTC. This encodes CASRKGQGQETQYF.

The table lists this clone with a few counts. The rearrangement joins TRBV7-3 to TRBJ2-7; D possibly corresponds to TRBD1 (5 bases). Trimming took off 1 base at V and 4 bases at J, with 8 bases between the two ends. The germline CDR1 and CDR2 sequences are SGHTA and FQGTGA. The CDR3 length is 13 residues. CDR3 region: CASSLSAGYEQYF. CDR3 nucleotides: TGTGCCAGCAGCTTAAGCGCAGGGTACGAGCAGTACTTC.

The rearrangement links TRBV28 to TRBJ2-3; the match to TRBD1 covers 7 bases. Germline assignment: CDR1 MDHEN and CDR2 SYDVKM. V lost 3 bases and J lost 4; bases outside the gene matches: 16. The CDR3 spans 18 residues. In nucleotides, the CDR3 is TGTGCCAGCAGTTTCCCCGGGGACAGCCACGAAAGTGCAGATACGCAGTATTTT. Protein: CASSFPGDSHESADTQYF.

V usage is TRBV7-2 and J usage is TRBJ2-7, with 8 bases aligning to TRBD2. The CDR3 spans 15 residues. Germline-derived CDR1 and CDR2 are SGHTA and FQGNSA. J was trimmed by 6 bases and V by 3 bases; bases with no gene match: 10. CDR3 protein: CASSLAGTRPREQYF. The DNA for the CDR3 is TGTGCCAGCAGCTTGGCCGGGACTAGACCCCGCGAGCAGTACTTC.

The V and J genes are TRBV10-3 and TRBJ1-5; 9 nucleotides agree with TRBD1. In germline, CDR1 is ENHRY, CDR2 SYGVKD. V lost 3 bases and J lost 6; bases outside the gene matches: 3. The CDR3 runs to 14 residues. CDR3 bases: TGTGCCATCAGTGATACAGGGGGCGGTCAGCCCCAGCATTTT. As protein: CAISDTGGGQPQHF.

In this sample, this clone turned up a few times. This chain connects TRBV28 to TRBJ2-7, with 8 bases identical to TRBD1. V shed 7 bases, J shed 0 bases, and the junction held 5 bases outside the gene matches. The CDR3 is 14 residues long. CDR1 is MDHEN, CDR2 SYDVKM, per germline. As DNA, the CDR3 is TGTGCCAGCACTGACAGGGGAAACTCCTACGAGCAGTACTTC. Its protein is CASTDRGNSYEQYF.

This chain connects TRBV5-4 to TRBJ2-3, with a tentative D call TRBD2 (5 bases). V dropped 3 bases and J dropped 4 bases, with 15 bases sitting between them. CDR3 length: 15 residues. Germline CDR1 reads SGHNT; CDR2 reads YYREEE (reference sequence). This CDR3 reads CASSSPRGEADTQYF. DNA for the CDR3: TGTGCCAGCAGCTCCCCCCGGGGAGAAGCAGATACGCAGTATTTT.

In its sample, this clone was seen a few times. The chain joins TRBV25-1 to TRBJ2-7, with TRBD1 matching 7 bases. Germline assignment: CDR1 MGHDK and CDR2 SYGVNS. This CDR3 has 15 amino acids. With V trimmed by 4 bases and J by 5 bases, 11 bases remained unmatched. CDR3 nucleotides: TGTGCCAGCAGTGCAACAGGGGACGGAGTACACGAGCAGTACTTC. This translates into CASSATGDGVHEQYF.

The rearrangement uses TRBV4-1 and TRBJ2-1; 8 bases line up with TRBD1. This CDR3 is 19 amino acids long. V lost 0 bases to trimming and J lost 0 bases; unmatched junction nucleotides: 10. Germline CDR1 reads MGHRA; CDR2 reads YSYEKL. The CDR3 loop reads CASSQDGQGAAYSYNEQFF. Written as DNA, the CDR3 is TGCGCCAGCAGCCAAGATGGGCAGGGGGCCGCTTACTCCTACAATGAGCAGTTCTTC.